Here is one TCR beta chain with its context. Its antigen is still unknown. CDR3 length equals 16 residues. V lost 1 base and J 8 bases, leaving 16 bases between the germline ends. The germline V gene encodes CDR1 SGHKS and CDR2 YYEKEE (reference sequence). The sample is drawn from a study of T cell responses to AZD1222 COVID-19 vaccine. TCRdb's table, derived via immunoSEQ multiplex PCR, lists solely in-frame clones and lacks some. The sample lists roughly 170,000 clones; 91% were seen once. Broader study findings: The sample set comprised mostly white British donors with more females, and clonal diversity was possibly underestimated. At baseline, seropositivity was found in only six or seven AZD1222 recipients. Only after the peak T cell response were repertoires sampled.

This specimen was peripheral blood, taken on day 0 of AZD1222 vaccination. This receptor was obtained from an adult in good health. The chain carries TRBV5-5 and TRBJ1-6, with a possible D match to TRBD1 (5 bases). CDR3 region: CASSLLGDLGDSPLHF. In DNA, the CDR3 is TGTGCCAGCAGCTTGCTCGGGGACCTAGGGGATTCACCCCTCCACTTT.